This T cell receptor beta chain was recovered during a study of shared clonotypes between healthy human individuals. Sequencing on ten immunoSEQ deep assay plates was performed for unsorted PBMC DNA. The repertoire was sequenced with immunoSEQ multiplex PCR; TCRdb's copy has only in-frame clones and lacks some. The sample gives about 520,000 clones, approximately 80% of which show up once; approximately 12% is in the top ten. The germline V and J ends were trimmed by 1 base and 0 bases, with 15 bases remaining between them. Germline assignment: CDR1 SGHVS and CDR2 FNYEAQ. The CDR3 extends over 17 amino acids. About 83 million PBMCs served as the genomic DNA source for unsorted samples.

Material for sequencing was PBMCs. The clonotype comes from a middle-aged woman in good health. Some clones in this sample may be carry-over from other donors' samples. The rearrangement uses TRBV7-6 and TRBJ2-5, with D possibly being TRBD2 (6 bases). The CDR3 region is CASSLGSSSEYQETQYF. The CDR3 nucleotides read TGTGCCAGCAGCTTAGGATCGTCTAGCGAGTACCAAGAGACCCAGTACTTC.